Following are 7 T cell receptor beta chains from one sample sequenced in a study of metastatic and nonmetastatic thyroid tumors (dated by TCRdb to between 2020 and 2021). The method behind the library was PCR. Sequencer: Illumina HiSeq 4000. In TCRdb, the public reads were trimmed at Q25 with fastp and aligned with MiXCR, with productive beta chains retained. This sample has 6,600 or so clones in its table, and approximately 35% of those were observed once. The ten top clones hold about 42% of the sample. Before undergoing thyroid surgery, none of the patients had been given any kind of treatment. Sequences were obtained from tumor tissue. Receptor source: a female donor with papillary thyroid cancer or a benign thyroid nodule (not recorded which). Some clones in this sample may be carry-over from other donors' samples.

The table lists this clone with a few counts. V usage is TRBV10-3 and J usage is TRBJ2-7, with D perhaps matching TRBD2 (6 bases). Germline V gene sequence: CDR1 ENHRY, CDR2 SYGVKD. The CDR3 runs 15 residues. V lost 2 bases and J 1 base, leaving 12 bases between the germline ends. CDR3: CAISEVAVCSYEQYF. The DNA of the CDR3 is TGTGCCATCAGTGAGGTAGCGGTATGTTCCTACGAGCAGTACTTC.

This clone was detected only a few times. The chain combines TRBV10-2 with TRBJ2-7, with D perhaps matching TRBD1 (6 bases). The germline gives CDR1 WSHSY, CDR2 SAAADI. The CDR3 extends over 12 amino acids. Trimming removed 5 bases from V and 7 bases from J, with 12 bases in between. CDR3 coding DNA: TGCGCCAGCAGTACAGGGATGGGAGAGCAGTACTTC. This codes for CASSTGMGEQYF.

Relative to its sample, this clone is medium-sized. The CDR3 protein is CASSLSRGETQYF. CDR3 DNA: TGTGCCAGCAGCCTTAGCCGGGGAGAGACCCAGTACTTC. The chain combines TRBV11-2 with TRBJ2-5; possibly TRBD2 for D (5 bases). The CDR3 is 13 residues long. CDR1 is SGHAT, CDR2 FQNNGV, per germline. The ends were cut back, 5 bases at V and 4 bases at J, with 11 bases in the middle. The full variable domain, its missing parts supplied by reference TRBV11-2 and TRBJ2-5, is EAGVAQSPRYKIIEKRQSVAFWCNPISGHATLYWYQQILGQGPKLLIQFQNNGVVDDSQLPKDRFSAERLKGVDSTLKIQPAKLEDSAVYLCASSLSRGETQYFGPGTRLLVL.

This sequence joins TRBV11-2 and TRBJ2-1; 9 nucleotides line up with TRBD1. V dropped 8 bases and J dropped 7; count of bases not matched to a gene: 12. Per the germline V gene, CDR1 is SGHAT and CDR2 is FQNNGV. This CDR3 contains 15 residues. CDR3 nucleotides: TGTGCCAGCGGGACGGTGGCGGGACAGGGAAATGAGCAGTTCTTC. This gives the protein CASGTVAGQGNEQFF. Full variable domain (rest looked up from reference TRBV11-2 and TRBJ2-1): EAGVAQSPRYKIIEKRQSVAFWCNPISGHATLYWYQQILGQGPKLLIQFQNNGVVDDSQLPKDRFSAERLKGVDSTLKIQPAKLEDSAVYLCASGTVAGQGNEQFFGPGTRLTVL.

V gene TRBV5-1 combines with J gene TRBJ2-7; D is perhaps TRBD1 (6 bases). In germline, CDR1 is SGHRS, CDR2 YFSETQ. V was trimmed by 5 bases and J by 7 bases, leaving 13 bases between them. The CDR3 spans 12 residues. The CDR3 region is CASSPTGWEQYF. The CDR3, as DNA: TGCGCCAGCAGTCCGACAGGCTGGGAGCAGTACTTC.

Judged by abundance, this clone is medium-sized. The genes are TRBV2 and TRBJ2-7; possibly TRBD1 for D (6 bases). The CDR3 loop spans 13 amino acids. Trimming removed 6 bases at V and 6 bases at J, with 15 bases between. Per the germline V gene, CDR1 is SNHLY and CDR2 is FYNNEI. This CDR3 reads CASRQGIGFEQYF. CDR3 nucleotide sequence: TGTGCCAGCAGACAGGGAATAGGTTTCGAGCAGTACTTC.

This clone has a handful of counts. Being one base from a much bigger clone, this may be a read error. The chain couples TRBV5-5 to TRBJ1-1; D is unclear. Germline assignment: CDR1 SGHKS and CDR2 YYEKEE (reference sequence). This CDR3 is 14 amino acids long. CDR3 sequence (DNA): TGTGCCAGCAGCTTGAGTTACATGAACACTGTAGCTTTCTTT. Its protein is CASSLSYMNTVAFF.